Listed below are T cell receptor beta chains from one sample, sequenced in a study of T cell repertoires in cytomegalovirus infection. MiXCR, run by TCRdb on the reads, gives a single entry per CDR3 protein. In the table there are hundreds of thousands of distinct CDR3 sequences, around 35% of which are singletons. No antigens are known for them. The specimen was cultured PBMCs, collected from culture after CMV antigen stimulation. All receptors come from a human donor in good health (CMV status not recorded). Some clones in this sample may be carry-over from other donors' samples. Both conserved end residues are part of each CDR3. A D gene is named only where the DNA matches it firmly. Clone size is stated in some rows and not others, as once, few, many or a class when expanded.

.	TRBV19	TRBJ1-2	few	15	CATNPSTGMGYGYTF	TGTGCCACCAACCCCTCCACAGGAATGGGATATGGCTACACCTTC
.	TRBV7-8	TRBJ2-7	many	15	CASSLAHGSSYEQYF	TGTGCCAGCAGCTTAGCTCACGGAAGCTCCTACGAGCAGTACTTC
TRBD1	TRBV27	TRBJ1-1	.	14	CASSKNRGWTEAFF	TGTGCCAGCAGCAAAAACAGGGGGTGGACTGAAGCTTTCTTT
.	TRBV19	TRBJ1-1	few	15	CASSSPGHAFTEAFF	TGTGCCAGTAGTTCCCCGGGACACGCGTTCACTGAAGCTTTCTTT
.	TRBV7-2	TRBJ2-5	many	14	CASSLAGGKETQYF	TGTGCCAGCAGCTTGGCAGGTGGGAAAGAGACCCAGTACTTC
.	TRBV11-2	TRBJ1-2	.	12	CASSGGNYGYTF	TGTGCCAGCAGTGGAGGGAACTATGGCTACACCTTC
TRBD1	TRBV12-3/TRBV12-4	TRBJ1-4	few	15	CASSLRTGMYEKLFF	TGTGCCAGCAGTCTCAGGACAGGGATGTATGAAAAACTGTTTTTT
TRBD1	TRBV28	TRBJ2-7	few	16	CASRVITGGAVHEQYF	TGTGCCAGCAGAGTGATAACAGGGGGCGCGGTCCACGAGCAGTACTTC
TRBD2	TRBV7-2	TRBJ2-1	few	15	CASSPPGSGRGRQFF	TGTGCCAGCAGCCCCCCGGGTAGCGGGAGAGGACGGCAGTTCTTC
.	TRBV6-1	TRBJ2-7	many	15	CASSAVGQTAGEQYF	TGTGCCAGCAGTGCCGTAGGACAGACGGCTGGCGAGCAGTACTTC
TRBD2	TRBV14	TRBJ2-3	few	16	CASSQVVLAGGYTQYF	TGTGCCAGCAGCCAAGTTGTACTAGCGGGAGGATATACGCAGTATTTT
.	TRBV6-2/TRBV6-3	TRBJ1-1	.	15	CASRPSGRLNTEAFF	TGTGCCAGCAGGCCTTCGGGCCGATTGAACACTGAAGCTTTCTTT
TRBD2	TRBV6-1	TRBJ2-3	once	14	CASRREGFTDTQYF	TGTGCCAGCCGGCGGGAGGGCTTCACAGATACGCAGTATTTT
.	TRBV7-9	TRBJ1-2	.	17	CASSRGTNRGRNYGYTF	TGTGCCAGCAGCCGGGGGACCAACCGGGGGCGGAACTATGGCTACACCTTC
TRBD2	TRBV6-6	TRBJ2-5	.	19	CASSYSQGLAGGPLETQYF	TGTGCCAGCAGTTACTCGCAGGGACTAGCGGGAGGGCCGCTGGAGACCCAGTACTTC
TRBD2	TRBV12-5	TRBJ2-3	few	17	CASGLLVRYAGGLKQYF	TGTGCTAGTGGTTTGTTGGTCCGGTATGCGGGAGGACTAAAGCAGTATTTT
.	TRBV12-5	TRBJ1-4	.	16	CASGSLGPSLNEKLFF	TGTGCTAGTGGTTCCCTGGGACCTTCCCTAAATGAAAAACTGTTTTTT
.	TRBV7-9	TRBJ1-6	.	16	CASSAHSGTLNSPLHF	TGTGCCAGCAGCGCACACTCCGGGACGCTCAATTCACCCCTCCACTTT
.	TRBV5-1	TRBJ2-3	.	15	CASSLASPRTDTQYF	TGCGCCAGCAGCTTGGCTTCCCCTCGCACAGATACGCAGTATTTT
.	TRBV28	TRBJ1-5	.	15	CASSLSRFQNQPQHF	TGTGCCAGCAGTTTATCCAGATTCCAGAATCAGCCCCAGCATTTT
.	TRBV4-1	TRBJ2-1	few	16	CASSQFGGAGYNEQFF	TGCGCCAGCAGCCAATTCGGGGGCGCGGGGTACAATGAGCAGTTCTTC
.	TRBV29-1	TRBJ1-2	.	11	CSVRVGYGYTF	TGCAGCGTACGAGTCGGCTATGGCTACACCTTC
.	TRBV6-5	TRBJ2-3	.	14	CASGYDGSTDTQYF	TGTGCCAGCGGATACGACGGAAGCACAGATACGCAGTATTTT
TRBD2	TRBV7-8	TRBJ2-3	many	18	CASSLVPLAGVGTDTQYF	TGTGCCAGCAGCTTAGTCCCACTAGCGGGAGTGGGCACAGATACGCAGTATTTT
TRBD2	TRBV7-3	TRBJ2-1	.	14	CASSISGSGNEQFF	TGTGCCAGCAGCATTAGCGGGAGTGGGAATGAGCAGTTCTTC
.	TRBV19	TRBJ1-4	.	15	CASSTRQAPFEKLFF	TGTGCCAGTAGTACGAGACAGGCGCCGTTTGAAAAACTGTTTTTT
.	TRBV5-1	TRBJ2-2	few	15	CASSTAEAGSGELFF	TGCGCCAGCAGTACTGCCGAGGCAGGGAGCGGGGAGCTGTTTTTT
TRBD1	TRBV7-9	TRBJ1-1	.	14	CASRPGQGNTEAFF	TGTGCCAGCAGACCTGGACAGGGTAACACTGAAGCTTTCTTT
.	TRBV19	TRBJ1-5	.	15	CASSVGQTRNQPQHF	TGTGCCAGCTCTGTAGGACAGACGAGGAATCAGCCCCAGCATTTT
.	TRBV7-9	TRBJ1-2	.	15	CASSLGTSPLGGYTF	TGTGCCAGCAGCTTAGGGACTTCCCCCTTGGGCGGCTACACCTTC
.	TRBV20-1	TRBJ1-6	.	17	CSAESWVLSSYNSPLHF	TGCAGTGCCGAAAGTTGGGTTTTGAGCTCCTATAATTCACCCCTCCACTTT
TRBD2	TRBV12-3/TRBV12-4	TRBJ2-2	many	15	CASSPKAGGTGELFF	TGTGCCAGCAGTCCTAAGGCGGGAGGCACCGGGGAGCTGTTTTTT
.	TRBV7-6	TRBJ2-1	few	14	CASSPDSGYNEQFF	TGTGCCAGCAGCCCCGACTCGGGGTACAATGAGCAGTTCTTC
.	TRBV7-9	TRBJ1-1	many	17	CASSLEGLQEQTLGAFF	TGTGCCAGCAGCTTAGAGGGCCTTCAAGAACAAACCCTGGGCGCTTTCTTT
.	TRBV6-6	TRBJ2-7	.	15	CASSYSGNGVYEQYF	TGTGCCAGCAGTTACTCAGGTAACGGGGTCTACGAGCAGTACTTC
TRBD2	TRBV7-2	TRBJ2-7	.	15	CASSWGLAGGYEQYF	TGTGCCAGCAGCTGGGGACTAGCGGGAGGCTACGAGCAGTACTTC
.	TRBV12-3/TRBV12-4	TRBJ2-2	.	12	CASSFERGELFF	TGTGCCAGCAGTTTTGAGCGCGGGGAGCTGTTTTTT
TRBD1	TRBV5-1	TRBJ1-4	few	14	CASSRDRNHEKLFF	TGCGCCAGCAGCCGGGACAGGAACCATGAAAAACTGTTTTTT